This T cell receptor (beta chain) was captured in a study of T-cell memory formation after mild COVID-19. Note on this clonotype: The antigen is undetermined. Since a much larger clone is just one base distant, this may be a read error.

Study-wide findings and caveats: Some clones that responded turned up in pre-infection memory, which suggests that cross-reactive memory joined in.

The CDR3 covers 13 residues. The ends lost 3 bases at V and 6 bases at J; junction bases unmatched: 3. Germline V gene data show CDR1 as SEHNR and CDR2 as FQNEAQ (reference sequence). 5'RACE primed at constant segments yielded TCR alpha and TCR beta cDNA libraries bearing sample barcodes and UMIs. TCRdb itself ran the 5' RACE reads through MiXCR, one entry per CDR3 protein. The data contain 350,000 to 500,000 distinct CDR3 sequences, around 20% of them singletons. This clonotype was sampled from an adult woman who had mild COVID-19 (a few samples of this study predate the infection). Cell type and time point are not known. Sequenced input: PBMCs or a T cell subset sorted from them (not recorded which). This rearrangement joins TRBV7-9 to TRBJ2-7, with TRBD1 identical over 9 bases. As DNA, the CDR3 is TGTGCCAGCAGCTTGGGGACAGGGATCGAGCAGTACTTC. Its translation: CASSLGTGIEQYF.